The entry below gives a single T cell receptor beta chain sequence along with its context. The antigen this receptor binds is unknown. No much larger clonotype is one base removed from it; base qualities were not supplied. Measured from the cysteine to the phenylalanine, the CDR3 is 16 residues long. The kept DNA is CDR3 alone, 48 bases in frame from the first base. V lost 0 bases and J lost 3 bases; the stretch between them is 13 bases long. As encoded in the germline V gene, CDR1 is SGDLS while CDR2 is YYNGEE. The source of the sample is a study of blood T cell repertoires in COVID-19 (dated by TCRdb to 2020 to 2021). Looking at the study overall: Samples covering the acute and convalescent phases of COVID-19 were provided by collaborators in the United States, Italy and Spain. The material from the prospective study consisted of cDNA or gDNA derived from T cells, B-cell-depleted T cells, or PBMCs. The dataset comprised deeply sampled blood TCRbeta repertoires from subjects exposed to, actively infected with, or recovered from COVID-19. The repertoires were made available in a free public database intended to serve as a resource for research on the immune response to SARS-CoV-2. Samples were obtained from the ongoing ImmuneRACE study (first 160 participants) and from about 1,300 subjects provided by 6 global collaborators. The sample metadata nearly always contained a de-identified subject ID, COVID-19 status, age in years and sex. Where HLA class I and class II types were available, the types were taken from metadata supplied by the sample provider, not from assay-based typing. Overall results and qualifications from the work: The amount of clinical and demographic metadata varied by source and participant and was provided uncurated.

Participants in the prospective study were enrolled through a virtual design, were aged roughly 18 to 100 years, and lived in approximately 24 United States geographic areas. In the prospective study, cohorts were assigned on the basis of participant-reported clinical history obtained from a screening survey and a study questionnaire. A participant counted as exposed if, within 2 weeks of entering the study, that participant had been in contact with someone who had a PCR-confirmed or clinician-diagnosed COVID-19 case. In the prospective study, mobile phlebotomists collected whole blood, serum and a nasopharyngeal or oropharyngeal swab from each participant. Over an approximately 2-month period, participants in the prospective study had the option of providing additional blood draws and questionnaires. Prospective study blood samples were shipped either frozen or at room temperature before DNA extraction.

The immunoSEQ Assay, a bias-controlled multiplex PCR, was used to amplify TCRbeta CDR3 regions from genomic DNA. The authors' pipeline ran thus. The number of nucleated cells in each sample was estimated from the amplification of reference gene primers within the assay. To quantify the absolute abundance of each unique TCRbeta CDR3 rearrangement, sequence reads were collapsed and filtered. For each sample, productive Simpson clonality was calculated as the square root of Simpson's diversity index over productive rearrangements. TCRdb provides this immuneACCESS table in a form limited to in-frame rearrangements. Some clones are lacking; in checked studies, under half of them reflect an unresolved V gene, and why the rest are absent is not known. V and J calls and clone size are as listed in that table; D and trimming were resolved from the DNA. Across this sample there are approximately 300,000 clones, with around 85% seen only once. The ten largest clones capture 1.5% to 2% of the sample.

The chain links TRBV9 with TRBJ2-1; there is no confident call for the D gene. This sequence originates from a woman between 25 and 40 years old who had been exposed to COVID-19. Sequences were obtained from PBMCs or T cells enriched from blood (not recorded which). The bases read TGTGCCAGCAGCGTAGAAGAGCTACCAATCTACAATGAGCAGTTCTTC. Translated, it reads CASSVEELPIYNEQFF. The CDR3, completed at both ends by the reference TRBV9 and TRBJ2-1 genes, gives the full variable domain DSGVTQTPKHLITATGQRVTLRCSPRSGDLSVYWYQQSLDQGLQFLIQYYNGEERAKGNILERFSAQQFPDLHSELNLSSLELGDSALYFCASSVEELPIYNEQFFGPGTRLTVL.